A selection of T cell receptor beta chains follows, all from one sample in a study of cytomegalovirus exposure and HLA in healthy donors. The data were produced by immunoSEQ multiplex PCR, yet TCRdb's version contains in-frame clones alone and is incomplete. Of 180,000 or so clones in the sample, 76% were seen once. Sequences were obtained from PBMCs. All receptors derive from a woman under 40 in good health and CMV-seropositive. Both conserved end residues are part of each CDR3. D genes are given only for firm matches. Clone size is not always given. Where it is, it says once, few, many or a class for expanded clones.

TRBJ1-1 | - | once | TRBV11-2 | TGTGCCAGCAGCTTACCCTCAACAGGGACTGAAGCTTTCTTT | CASSLPSTGTEAFF
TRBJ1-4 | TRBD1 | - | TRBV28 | TGTGCCAGCAGTCGGGCCGGGACAGGGAATGAAAAACTGTTTTTT | CASSRAGTGNEKLFF
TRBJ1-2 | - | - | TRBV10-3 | TGTGCCATCAGTGAGATTACAGACTATGGCTACACCTTC | CAISEITDYGYTF
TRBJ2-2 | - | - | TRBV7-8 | TGTGCCAGCAGCTTTTCAGGGAACACCGGGGAGCTGTTTTTT | CASSFSGNTGELFF
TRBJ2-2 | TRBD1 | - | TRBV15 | TGTGCCACCAGCCAGGACAGGGTGAACACCGGGGAGCTGTTTTTT | CATSQDRVNTGELFF
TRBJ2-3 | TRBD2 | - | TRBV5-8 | TGTGCCAGCAGCTTGAAGGGACGTAGCGGGGGGGCAGATACGCAGTATTTT | CASSLKGRSGGADTQYF
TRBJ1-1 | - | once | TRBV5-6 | TGTGCCAGCAGCTTTGCGCGGGGACCAGGTGAAGCTTTCTTT | CASSFARGPGEAFF
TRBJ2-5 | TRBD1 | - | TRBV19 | TGTGCCAGTAGCCTTAGGACAGGCCAAGAGACCCAGTACTTC | CASSLRTGQETQYF
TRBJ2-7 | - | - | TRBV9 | TGTGCCAGTCATCAAGTCAGGGACGAGCAGTACTTC | CASHQVRDEQYF
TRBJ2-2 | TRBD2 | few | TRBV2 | TGTGCCAGCAGGAGGGTTAGCGGGGGGGCGAACACCGGGGAGCTGTTTTTT | CASRRVSGGANTGELFF
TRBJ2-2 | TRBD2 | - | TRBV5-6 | TGTGCCAGCAGCTTTTATGTACAGCGGGGGGTATCCGGGGAGCTGTTTTTT | CASSFYVQRGVSGELFF
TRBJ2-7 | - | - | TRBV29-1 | TGCAGCGTTGAAACTGCCGGGTTCTCCTACGAGCAGTACTTC | CSVETAGFSYEQYF
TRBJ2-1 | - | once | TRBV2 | TGTGCCAGCACCACCAGGGGAGCGGGGCACAATGAGCAGTTCTTC | CASTTRGAGHNEQFF
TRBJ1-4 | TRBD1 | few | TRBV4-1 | TGCGCCAGCAGCCCCGTCCCGGGACAGGGCAAGGGGGTCGAAAAACTGTTTTTT | CASSPVPGQGKGVEKLFF
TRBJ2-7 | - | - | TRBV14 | TGTGCCAGCAGAAGCAGGGGCACCTACGAGCAGTACTTC | CASRSRGTYEQYF
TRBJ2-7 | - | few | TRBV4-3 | TGCGCCAGCAGCCAAGATCCGGGTTTCGAGCAGTACTTC | CASSQDPGFEQYF
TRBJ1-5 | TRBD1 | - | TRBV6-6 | TGTGCCAGCAGTTGGGACAGGCGACATAGCAATCAGCCCCAGCATTTT | CASSWDRRHSNQPQHF
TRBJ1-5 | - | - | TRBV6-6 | TGTGCCAGCACAGAGGGAGGTTGGGGCCAGCCCCAGCATTTT | CASTEGGWGQPQHF
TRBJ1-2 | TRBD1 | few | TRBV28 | TGTGCCAGCAGTTCATTACAGGGGCGGAACTATGGCTACACCTTC | CASSSLQGRNYGYTF
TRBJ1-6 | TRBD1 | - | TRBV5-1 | TGCGCCAGCAGCGTTTTTAGGGACAGGGGATTAAATTCACCCCTCCACTTT | CASSVFRDRGLNSPLHF
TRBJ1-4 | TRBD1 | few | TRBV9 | TGTGCCAGCAGCCGAGCTTCAGGGGGAGGTAATGAAAAACTGTTTTTT | CASSRASGGGNEKLFF
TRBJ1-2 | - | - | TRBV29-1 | TGCAGCGTTGGAGAGGGGGGGCGTACCGGCTACACCTTC | CSVGEGGRTGYTF
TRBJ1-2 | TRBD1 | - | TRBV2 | TGTGCCAGCAGAGTCCCGGGACAGGGGTCTAACGATGGCTACACCTTC | CASRVPGQGSNDGYTF
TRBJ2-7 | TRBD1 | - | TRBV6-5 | TGTGCCAGCAGTCTCGGACAGGCCCTTAACGAGCAGTACTTC | CASSLGQALNEQYF
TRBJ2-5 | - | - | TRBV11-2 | TGTGCCAGCAGCTTGGGGGGGGGCTTGGAGACCCAGTACTTC | CASSLGGGLETQYF
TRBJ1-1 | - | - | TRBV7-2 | TGTGCCAGCAGCTTAAGGGAGCGGGGGGACACTGAAGCTTTCTTT | CASSLRERGDTEAFF
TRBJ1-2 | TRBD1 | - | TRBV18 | TGTGCCAGCTCACCGATAGTGGGACAGTTGAACTATGGCTACACCTTC | CASSPIVGQLNYGYTF
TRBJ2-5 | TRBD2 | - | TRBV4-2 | TGTGCCAGCAGCCCAAACAGCGGGGGGCAAGAGACCCAGTACTTC | CASSPNSGGQETQYF
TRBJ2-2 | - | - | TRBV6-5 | TGTGCCAGCAGTTCTCCCTCGACAGGGAACACCGGGGAGCTGTTTTTT | CASSSPSTGNTGELFF
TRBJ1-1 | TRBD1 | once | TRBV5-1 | TGCGCCAGCAGCCTCTCCGTGGGGACAGGGAACACTGAAGCTTTCTTT | CASSLSVGTGNTEAFF
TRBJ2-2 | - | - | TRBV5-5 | TGTGCCAGCAGCCCTGAACTGGGGCCCGCCGGGGAGCTGTTTTTT | CASSPELGPAGELFF
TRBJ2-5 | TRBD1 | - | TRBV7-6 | TGTGCCAGCAGCTTAGCCAGGACAGGGCCCACCACACAAGAGACCCAGTACTTC | CASSLARTGPTTQETQYF
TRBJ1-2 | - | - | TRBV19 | TGTGCCAGTAGTAGAGCAGGGGCGGCTAGTGGCTACACCTTC | CASSRAGAASGYTF
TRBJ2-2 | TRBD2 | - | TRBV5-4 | TGTGCCAGCAGCTTGGGGGGACTAGCGGGGAGGACCGGGGAGCTGTTTTTT | CASSLGGLAGRTGELFF
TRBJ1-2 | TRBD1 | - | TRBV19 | TGTGCCAGCGCCCGGACAGGGCACTATGGCTACACCTTC | CASARTGHYGYTF
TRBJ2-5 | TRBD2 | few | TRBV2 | TGTGCCAGCAGTGGTCTAGCGGGGGGAACGGAGACCCAGTACTTC | CASSGLAGGTETQYF
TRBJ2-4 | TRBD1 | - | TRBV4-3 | TGCGCCAGCAGCCAACAGACAGGGGGGTATGACAGTCAGTACTTC | CASSQQTGGYDSQYF
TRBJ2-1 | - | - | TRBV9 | TGTGCCAGCAGCGTAGAGGGACACGGCGACAATGAGCAGTTCTTC | CASSVEGHGDNEQFF
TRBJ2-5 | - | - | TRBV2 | TGTGCCAGCAGTGATAGGTTGAGCGGGCCGCAAGAGACCCAGTACTTC | CASSDRLSGPQETQYF
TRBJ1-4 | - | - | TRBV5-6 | TGTGCCAGCAGTCCGGGGGGGCAAGGAGGAGAAAAACTGTTTTTT | CASSPGGQGGEKLFF
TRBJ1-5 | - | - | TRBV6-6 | TGTGCCAGCATAGGGGTGGGGCAGCCCCAGCATTTT | CASIGVGQPQHF
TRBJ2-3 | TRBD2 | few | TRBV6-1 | TGTGCCAGCAGTGAAGCCGTTAGCGGGGGGGCATTGCGAGATACGCAGTATTTT | CASSEAVSGGALRDTQYF
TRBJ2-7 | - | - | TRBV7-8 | TGTGCCAGCAGCTTAGTGTCGGGGAGCTCCTACGAGCAGTACTTC | CASSLVSGSSYEQYF
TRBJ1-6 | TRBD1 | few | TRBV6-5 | TGTGCCAGCAGTTACTCGACAGGGCGTAATTCACCCCTCCACTTT | CASSYSTGRNSPLHF
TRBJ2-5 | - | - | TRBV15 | TGTGCCACCAGCAGAGAGGTAGCGGCTTACCAAGAGACCCAGTACTTC | CATSREVAAYQETQYF